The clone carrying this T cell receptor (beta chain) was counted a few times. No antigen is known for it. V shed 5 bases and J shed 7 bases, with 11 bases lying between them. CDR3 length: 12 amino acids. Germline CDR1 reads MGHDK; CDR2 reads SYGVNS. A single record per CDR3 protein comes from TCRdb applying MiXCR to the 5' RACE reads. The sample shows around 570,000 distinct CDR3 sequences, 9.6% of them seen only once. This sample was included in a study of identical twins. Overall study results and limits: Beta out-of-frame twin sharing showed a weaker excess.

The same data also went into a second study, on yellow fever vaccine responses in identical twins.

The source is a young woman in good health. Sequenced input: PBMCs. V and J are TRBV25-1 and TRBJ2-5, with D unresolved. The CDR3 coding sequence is TGTGCCAGCAGTCTCTCCGCCCCGACCCAGTACTTC. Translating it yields CASSLSAPTQYF.